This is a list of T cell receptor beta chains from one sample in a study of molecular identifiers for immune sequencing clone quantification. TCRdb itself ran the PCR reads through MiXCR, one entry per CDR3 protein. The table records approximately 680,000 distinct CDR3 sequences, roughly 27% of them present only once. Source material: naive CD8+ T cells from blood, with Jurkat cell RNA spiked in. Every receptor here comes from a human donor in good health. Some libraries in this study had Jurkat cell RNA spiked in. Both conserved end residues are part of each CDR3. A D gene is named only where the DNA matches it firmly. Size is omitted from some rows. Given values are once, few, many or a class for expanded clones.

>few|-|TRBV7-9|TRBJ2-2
TGTGCCAGCAGCCTACCGGAGGGGACCGCAGATGGGGCCGGGGAGCTGTTTTTT
CASSLPEGTADGAGELFF
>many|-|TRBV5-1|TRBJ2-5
TGCGCCAGCAGCGCCGGTAACCAAGAAACCCAGTACTTC
CASSAGNQETQYF
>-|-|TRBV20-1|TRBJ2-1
TGCAGTGCTAGATGGGAGAGGGGCAATGAGCAGTTCTTC
CSARWERGNEQFF
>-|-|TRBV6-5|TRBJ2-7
TGTGCCAGCAGTTTCACTGCAGGAGGATCGGGCTACGAGCAGTACTTC
CASSFTAGGSGYEQYF
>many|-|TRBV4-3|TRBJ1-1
TGCGCCAGCAGCCAAGATATTAGGAACACTGAAGCTTTCTTT
CASSQDIRNTEAFF
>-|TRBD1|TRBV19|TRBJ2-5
TGTGCCAGTGGTCTGGGACAGGGCTTAGAGACCCAGTACTTC
CASGLGQGLETQYF
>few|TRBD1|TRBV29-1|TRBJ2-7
TGCAGCGTTAGGATGTGGACAGGGACGGTTTACGAGCAGTACTTC
CSVRMWTGTVYEQYF
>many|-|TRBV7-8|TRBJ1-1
TGTGCCAGCAGCTTAGCCCCATACACTGAAGCTTTCTTT
CASSLAPYTEAFF
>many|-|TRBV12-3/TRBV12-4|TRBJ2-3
TGTGCCAGCAGTTTCGAAGGCCCGACGGATACGCAGTATTTT
CASSFEGPTDTQYF
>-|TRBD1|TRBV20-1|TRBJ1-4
TGCAGTGCTAAGACTGGACAGGGGATTTTTGCAACTAATGAAAAACTGTTTTTT
CSAKTGQGIFATNEKLFF
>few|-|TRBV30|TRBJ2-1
TGTGCCTGGGAGTCCGGGACAAGCTACCTCTTC
CAWESGTSYLF
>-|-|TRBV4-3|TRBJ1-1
TGCGCCAGCAGCCAAGATCGGGGCGATGAAGCTTTCTTT
CASSQDRGDEAFF
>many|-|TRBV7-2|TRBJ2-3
TGTGCCAGCACCCGAGGTCGCGCTAGCACAGATACGCAGTATTTT
CASTRGRASTDTQYF
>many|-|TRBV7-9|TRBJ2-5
TGTGCCAGCAGCTTAAATGTTCTCCCAGAGACCCAGTACTTC
CASSLNVLPETQYF
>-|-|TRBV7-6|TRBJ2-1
TGTGCCAGCAGCTTAGACGGACGGGGGCTCGGGAATGAGCAGTTCTTC
CASSLDGRGLGNEQFF
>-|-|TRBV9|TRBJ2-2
TGTGCCAGCAGCGTAGATAGAGGGGACCGATATAACACCGGGGAGCTGTTTTTT
CASSVDRGDRYNTGELFF
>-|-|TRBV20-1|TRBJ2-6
TGCAGTGCTAGAGATTACCGGGCAGGAATTGCCTCTGGGGCCAACGTCCTGACTTTC
CSARDYRAGIASGANVLTF
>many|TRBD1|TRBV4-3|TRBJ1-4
TGCGCCAGCAGCCAAGTGGGGCAGGGGGCTGTCGCCGCCCTGTTTTTT
CASSQVGQGAVAALFF
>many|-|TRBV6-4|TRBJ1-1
TGTGCCAGCAGTGCAGACAGCCTGAACACTGAAGCTTTCTTT
CASSADSLNTEAFF
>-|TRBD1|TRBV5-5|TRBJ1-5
TGTGCCCCCAGGGGGCCGGCTCAGCCCCAGCATTTT
CAPRGPAQPQHF
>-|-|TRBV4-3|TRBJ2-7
TGCGCCAGCAGCCTCGATAGGGCAGGAGAATTCTACGAGCAGTACTTC
CASSLDRAGEFYEQYF
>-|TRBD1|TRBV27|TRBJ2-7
TGTGCCAGCAGCGCCGGGACAGGGGAGTGGGGGCAGTACTTC
CASSAGTGEWGQYF
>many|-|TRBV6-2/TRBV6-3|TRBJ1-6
TGTGCCAGCAGTTACTCGGTCGTTGGTAATTCACCCCTCCACTTT
CASSYSVVGNSPLHF
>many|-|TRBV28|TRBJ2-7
TGTGCCAGCAGTTCCCCGGGACAATCTGGATACGAGCAGTACTTC
CASSSPGQSGYEQYF
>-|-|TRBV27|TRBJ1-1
TGTGCCGGCAGTCTCCGGGACGCCCTCACTGAAGCTTTCTTT
CAGSLRDALTEAFF
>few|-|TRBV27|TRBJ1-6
TGTGCCAGCAGTTCGAGGCGGGTCGCAAATTCACCCCTCCACTTT
CASSSRRVANSPLHF
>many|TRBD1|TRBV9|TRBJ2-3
TGTGCCAGCAGCGTAGGGGGACAGCACACAGATACGCAGTATTTT
CASSVGGQHTDTQYF
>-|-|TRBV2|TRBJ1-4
TGTGCCAGCAGTGAAGTCGGAAGGACAGATCCTAATGAAAAACTGTTTTTT
CASSEVGRTDPNEKLFF
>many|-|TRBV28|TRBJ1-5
TGTGCCAGCAGTGGGGGCCCGAATAGCAATCAGCCCCAGCATTTT
CASSGGPNSNQPQHF
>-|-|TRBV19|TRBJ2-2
TGTGCCAGTAGCCCACACGCGGGGCAGCTAGGATACGCGAACACCGGGGAGCTGTTTTTT
CASSPHAGQLGYANTGELFF
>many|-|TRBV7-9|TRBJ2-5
TGTGCCAGCAGCCACCGACTGGACCAAGAGACCCAGTACTTC
CASSHRLDQETQYF
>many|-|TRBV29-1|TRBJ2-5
TGCAGCGTTGAAGGGGGGGCAGGCCCAGTAGAGACCCAGTACTTC
CSVEGGAGPVETQYF
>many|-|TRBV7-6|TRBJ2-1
TGTGCCAGCAGCCCTACCCGAGGGTCCTACAATGAGCAGTTCTTC
CASSPTRGSYNEQFF
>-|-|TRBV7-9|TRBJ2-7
TGTGCCAGCAGCTTAGTATGGCAGGCCCCCTACGAGCAGTACTTC
CASSLVWQAPYEQYF
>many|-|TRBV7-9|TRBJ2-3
TGTGCCAGCAGCTTACAGGACGGCACAGATACGCAGTATTTT
CASSLQDGTDTQYF
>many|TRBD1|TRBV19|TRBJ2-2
TGTGCCAGTAGTTCACAGGGGGCAAGGACCGGGGAGCTGTTTTTT
CASSSQGARTGELFF
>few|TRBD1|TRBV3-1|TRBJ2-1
TGTGCCAGCAGCCCTGGGACAGATCAGTTCTTC
CASSPGTDQFF
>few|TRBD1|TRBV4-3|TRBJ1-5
TGCGCCAGCAGCCCCAGGACAGGGTTCAATCAGCCCCAGCATTTT
CASSPRTGFNQPQHF
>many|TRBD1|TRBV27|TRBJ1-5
TGTGCCAGCAGGCTGACAGGGGCCAATCAGCCCCAGCATTTT
CASRLTGANQPQHF
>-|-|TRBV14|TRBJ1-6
TGTGCCAGCGGCCAAGAACTTGGGTCACCCCTCCACTTT
CASGQELGSPLHF
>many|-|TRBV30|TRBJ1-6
TGTGCCTGGACCAGTAATTCACCCCTCCACTTT
CAWTSNSPLHF
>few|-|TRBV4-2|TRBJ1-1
TGTGCCAGCAGCCAAGAACAGGGTGAAGCTTTCTTT
CASSQEQGEAFF